This passage covers 4 T cell receptor beta chains from one sample sequenced in a study of CXCR3-negative and CXCR3-positive naive CD8 T cells. The study made its TRB cDNA libraries by 5' RACE, adding UMI labels. TCRdb re-called the 5' RACE reads; one entry per CDR3 protein, DNA not given. This sample's table has approximately 88,000 distinct CDR3 sequences. The sequencing sample was made of naive CXCR3- CD8+ T cells from blood. The subset: CD45RO-CCR7+CD27+CD95- naive CD8+ T cells lacking CXCR3 (TNR3-). These receptors were obtained from a human donor in good health. Some clones in this sample may be carry-over from other donors' samples.

The rearrangement joins TRBV4-1 to TRBJ1-2; without DNA, the TCRdb call of TRBD1 cannot be checked. This CDR3 contains 17 residues. Germline values: CDR1 MGHRA, CDR2 YSYEKL. This CDR3 reads CASSPSAGGERGYGYTF.

The chain's CDR3 is CSASDYKGSYEQYF. This sequence joins TRBV20-1 and TRBJ2-7; checking the TCRdb D call of TRBD2 is not possible without DNA. Germline CDR1 is DFQATT and CDR2 is SNEGSKA (reference sequence). The CDR3 consists of 14 residues.

The chain recombines TRBV10-3 with TRBJ2-5; the D gene TCRdb calls, TRBD1, cannot be checked with no DNA. CDR3 length equals 15 residues. The germline gives CDR1 ENHRY, CDR2 SYGVKD. CDR3 amino acids: CAISEDRVEGETQYF.

The chain joins TRBV18 to TRBJ2-1; TCRdb picks TRBD2, but there is no DNA to check that call. The CDR3 runs to 15 residues. Germline V gene data show CDR1 as KGHSH and CDR2 as LQKENI. The CDR3 here is CASSPRASGGVEQFF.